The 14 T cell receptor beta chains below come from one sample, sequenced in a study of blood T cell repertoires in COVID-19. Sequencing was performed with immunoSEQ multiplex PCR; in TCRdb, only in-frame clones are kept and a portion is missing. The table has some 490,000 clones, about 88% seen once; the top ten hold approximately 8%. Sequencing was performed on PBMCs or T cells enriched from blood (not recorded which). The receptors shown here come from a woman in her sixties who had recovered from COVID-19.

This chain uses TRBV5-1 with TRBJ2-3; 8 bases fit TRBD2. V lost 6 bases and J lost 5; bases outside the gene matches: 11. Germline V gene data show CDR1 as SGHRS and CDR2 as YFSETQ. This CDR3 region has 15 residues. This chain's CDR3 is CASTSAGRGGDTQYF. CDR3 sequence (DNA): TGCGCCAGCACCTCCGCCGGGAGGGGAGGAGATACGCAGTATTTT.

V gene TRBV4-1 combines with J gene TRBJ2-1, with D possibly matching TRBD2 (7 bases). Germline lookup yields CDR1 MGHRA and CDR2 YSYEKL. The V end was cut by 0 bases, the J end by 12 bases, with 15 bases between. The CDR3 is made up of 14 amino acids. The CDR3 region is CASSQEGGRVGQFF. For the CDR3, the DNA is TGCGCCAGCAGCCAAGAAGGGGGGAGGGTCGGGCAGTTCTTC.

CDR3 in DNA: TGTGCCAGCAGCTTCCCTCCGGGGGGCACAGATACGCAGTATTTT. It codes for CASSFPPGGTDTQYF. The chain links TRBV13 to TRBJ2-3; D possibly corresponds to TRBD2 (6 bases). This CDR3 spans 15 amino acids. Germline CDR1 is PRHDT and CDR2 is FYEKMQ (reference sequence). V was trimmed by 3 bases and J by 1 base, leaving 11 bases between them. Filled out from reference TRBV13 and TRBJ2-3, the complete variable domain reads AAGVIQSPRHLIKEKRETATLKCYPIPRHDTVYWYQQGPGQDPQFLISFYEKMQSDKGSIPDRFSAQQFSDYHSELNMSSLELGDSALYFCASSFPPGGTDTQYFGPGTRLTVL.

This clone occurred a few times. CDR3 region: CASSPWTANYGYTF. The CDR3 region has the DNA TGCGCCAGCAGCCCGTGGACAGCTAACTATGGCTACACCTTC. V usage is TRBV5-1 and J usage is TRBJ1-2; tentative D call: TRBD1 (6 bases). Trimming shortened V by 4 bases and J by 0 bases, and 10 bases separated the two germline ends. This CDR3 has 14 amino acids. Germline V gene sequence: CDR1 SGHRS, CDR2 YFSETQ.

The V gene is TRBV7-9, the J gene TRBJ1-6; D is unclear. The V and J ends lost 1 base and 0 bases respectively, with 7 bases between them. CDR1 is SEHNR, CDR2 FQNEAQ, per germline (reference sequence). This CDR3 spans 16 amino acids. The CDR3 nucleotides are TGTGCCAGCAGCTTAGATGAGAGCTCCTATAATTCACCCCTCCACTTT. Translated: CASSLDESSYNSPLHF.

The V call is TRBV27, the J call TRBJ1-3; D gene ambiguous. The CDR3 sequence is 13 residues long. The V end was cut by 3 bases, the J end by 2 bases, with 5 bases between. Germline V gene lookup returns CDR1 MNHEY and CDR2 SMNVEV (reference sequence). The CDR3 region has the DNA TGTGCCAGCAGTTTCACAGCTGGAAACACCATATATTTT. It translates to CASSFTAGNTIYF.

The CDR3 loop reads CASSLVGAADTQYF. The CDR3 DNA follows: TGTGCCAGCAGCTTAGTTGGGGCGGCAGATACGCAGTATTTT. The chain employs TRBV7-9 and TRBJ2-3; D is perhaps TRBD1 (5 bases). Between the trimmed V and J ends, which lost 1 base and 4 bases, there was a span of 9 bases. The CDR3 consists of 14 residues. Germline lookup yields CDR1 SEHNR and CDR2 FQNEAQ (reference sequence).

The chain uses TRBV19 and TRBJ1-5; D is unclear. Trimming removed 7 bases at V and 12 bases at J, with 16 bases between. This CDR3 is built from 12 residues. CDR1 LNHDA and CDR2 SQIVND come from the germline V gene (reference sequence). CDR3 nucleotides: TGTGCCAGTAAAGATCCGAGCCGATACCAGCATTTT. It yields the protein CASKDPSRYQHF. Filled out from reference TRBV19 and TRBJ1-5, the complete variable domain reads DGGITQSPKYLFRKEGQNVTLSCEQNLNHDAMYWYRQDPGQGLRLIYYSQIVNDFQKGDIAEGYSVSREKKESFPLTVTSAQKNPTAFYLCASKDPSRYQHFGDGTRLSIL.

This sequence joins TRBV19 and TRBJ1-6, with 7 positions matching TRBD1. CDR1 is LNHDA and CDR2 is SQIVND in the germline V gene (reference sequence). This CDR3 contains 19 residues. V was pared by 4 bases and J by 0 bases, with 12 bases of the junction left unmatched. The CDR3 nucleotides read TGTGCCAGTAGTACCAAGACAGCGAGGGGGCTCTCCTATAATTCACCCCTCCACTTT. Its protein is CASSTKTARGLSYNSPLHF.

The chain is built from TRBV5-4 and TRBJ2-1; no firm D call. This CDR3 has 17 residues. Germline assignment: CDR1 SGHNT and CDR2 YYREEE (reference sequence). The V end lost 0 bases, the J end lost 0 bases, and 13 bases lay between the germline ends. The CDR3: CASSLGGYSYSYNEQFF. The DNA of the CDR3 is TGTGCCAGCAGCTTGGGCGGCTATTCGTACTCCTACAATGAGCAGTTCTTC. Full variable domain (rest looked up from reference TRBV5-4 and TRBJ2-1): ETGVTQSPTHLIKTRGQQVTLRCSSQSGHNTVSWYQQALGQGPQFIFQYYREEENGRGNFPPRFSGLQFPNYSSELNVNALELDDSALYLCASSLGGYSYSYNEQFFGPGTRLTVL.

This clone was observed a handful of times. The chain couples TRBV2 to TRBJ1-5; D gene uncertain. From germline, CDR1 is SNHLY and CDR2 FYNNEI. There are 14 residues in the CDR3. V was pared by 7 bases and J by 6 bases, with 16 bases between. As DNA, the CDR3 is TGTGCCAGCACCTTGGAGAGGGAAGGTCAGCCCCAGCATTTT. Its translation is CASTLEREGQPQHF.

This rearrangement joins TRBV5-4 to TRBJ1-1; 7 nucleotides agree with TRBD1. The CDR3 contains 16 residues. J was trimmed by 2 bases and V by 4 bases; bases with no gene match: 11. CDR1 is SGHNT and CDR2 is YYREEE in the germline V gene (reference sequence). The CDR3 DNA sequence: TGTGCCAGCAGCCCCGGGACAGTCCTTAGTAACACTGAAGCTTTCTTT. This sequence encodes CASSPGTVLSNTEAFF. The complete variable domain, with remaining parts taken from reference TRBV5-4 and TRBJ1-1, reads ETGVTQSPTHLIKTRGQQVTLRCSSQSGHNTVSWYQQALGQGPQFIFQYYREEENGRGNFPPRFSGLQFPNYSSELNVNALELDDSALYLCASSPGTVLSNTEAFFGQGTRLTVV.

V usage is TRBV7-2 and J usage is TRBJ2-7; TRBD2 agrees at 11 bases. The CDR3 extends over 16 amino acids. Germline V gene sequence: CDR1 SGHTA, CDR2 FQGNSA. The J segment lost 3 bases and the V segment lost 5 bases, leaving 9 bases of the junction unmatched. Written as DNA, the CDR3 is TGTGCCAGCAGCGAAACTAGCGGGGGTTCGCTCTACGAGCAGTACGTC. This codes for CASSETSGGSLYEQYV.

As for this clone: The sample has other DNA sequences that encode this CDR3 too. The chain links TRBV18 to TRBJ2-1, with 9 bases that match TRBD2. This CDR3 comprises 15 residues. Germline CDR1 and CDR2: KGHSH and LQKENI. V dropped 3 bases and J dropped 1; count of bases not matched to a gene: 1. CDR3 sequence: CASSPLAGSYNEQFF. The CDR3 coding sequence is TGTGCCAGCTCACCCCTAGCGGGGTCCTACAATGAGCAGTTCTTC.